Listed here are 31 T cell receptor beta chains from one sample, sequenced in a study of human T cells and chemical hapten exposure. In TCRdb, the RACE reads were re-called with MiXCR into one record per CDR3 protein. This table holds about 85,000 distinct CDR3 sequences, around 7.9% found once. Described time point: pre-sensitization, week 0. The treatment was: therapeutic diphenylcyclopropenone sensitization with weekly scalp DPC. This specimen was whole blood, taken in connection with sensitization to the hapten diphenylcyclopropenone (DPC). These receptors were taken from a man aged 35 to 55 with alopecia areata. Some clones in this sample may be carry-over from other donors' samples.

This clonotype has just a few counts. The CDR3 nucleotides are TGTGCCAGCAGCCCAACACTAGCGGGAGGAGGCAATGAGCAGTTCTTC. Translating gives CASSPTLAGGGNEQFF. This chain uses TRBV7-3 with TRBJ2-1, with TRBD2 matching 12 bases. Germline V gives CDR1 SGHTA, CDR2 FQGTGA. The CDR3 runs to 16 residues. With 5 bases clipped from V and 6 bases from J, the junction kept 8 bases outside the gene matches.

DNA of the CDR3: TGCAGCGTCTTACGGGGCACAGATACGCAGTATTTT. Protein: CSVLRGTDTQYF. The J gene is TRBJ2-3, the V gene TRBV29-1; the D is unclear. CDR1 is SQVTM, CDR2 ANQGSEA, per germline. The CDR3 is 12 residues long. V lost 6 bases, J lost 1 base, and 8 bases lay in between.

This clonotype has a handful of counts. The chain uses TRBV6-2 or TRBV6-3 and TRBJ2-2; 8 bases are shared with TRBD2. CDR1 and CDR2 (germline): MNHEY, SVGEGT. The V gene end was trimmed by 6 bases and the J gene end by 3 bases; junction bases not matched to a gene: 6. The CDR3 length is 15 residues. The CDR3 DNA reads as TGTGCCAGCAGCCAACTAGCGGTATACACCGGGGAGCTGTTTTTT. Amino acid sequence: CASSQLAVYTGELFF.

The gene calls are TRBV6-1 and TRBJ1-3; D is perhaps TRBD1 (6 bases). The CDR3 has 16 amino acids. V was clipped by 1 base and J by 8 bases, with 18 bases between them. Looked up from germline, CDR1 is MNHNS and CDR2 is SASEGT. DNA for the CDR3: TGTGCCAGCAGTGAAGGAGGGGCAGGGGTTGTGGACACCATATATTTT. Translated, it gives CASSEGGAGVVDTIYF.

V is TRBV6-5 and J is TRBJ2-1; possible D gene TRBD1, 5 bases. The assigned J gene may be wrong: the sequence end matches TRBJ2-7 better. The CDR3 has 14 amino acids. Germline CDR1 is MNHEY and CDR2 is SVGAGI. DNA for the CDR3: TGTGCCAGCAGAGGGGCAGGGAACTACAATGAGCAGTACTTC. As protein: CASRGAGNYNEQYF.

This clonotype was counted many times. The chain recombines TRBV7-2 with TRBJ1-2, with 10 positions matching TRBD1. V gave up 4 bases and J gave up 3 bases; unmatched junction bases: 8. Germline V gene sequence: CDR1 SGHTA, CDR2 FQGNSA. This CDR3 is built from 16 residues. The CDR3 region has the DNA TGTGCCAGCAGCTCGCACCGGACAGGGGGGCACTATGGCTACACCTTC. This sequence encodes CASSSHRTGGHYGYTF.

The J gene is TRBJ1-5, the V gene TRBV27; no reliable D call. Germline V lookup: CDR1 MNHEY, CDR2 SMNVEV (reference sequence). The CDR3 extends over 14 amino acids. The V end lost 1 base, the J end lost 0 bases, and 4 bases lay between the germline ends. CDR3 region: CASSLWGSNQPQHF. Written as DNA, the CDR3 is TGTGCCAGCAGTTTATGGGGTAGCAATCAGCCCCAGCATTTT.

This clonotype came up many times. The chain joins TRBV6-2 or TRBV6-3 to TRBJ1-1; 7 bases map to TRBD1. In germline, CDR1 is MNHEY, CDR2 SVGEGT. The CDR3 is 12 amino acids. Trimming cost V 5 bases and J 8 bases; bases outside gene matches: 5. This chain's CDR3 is CASSTGAQEAFF. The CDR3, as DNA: TGTGCCAGCAGTACAGGGGCTCAGGAAGCTTTCTTT.

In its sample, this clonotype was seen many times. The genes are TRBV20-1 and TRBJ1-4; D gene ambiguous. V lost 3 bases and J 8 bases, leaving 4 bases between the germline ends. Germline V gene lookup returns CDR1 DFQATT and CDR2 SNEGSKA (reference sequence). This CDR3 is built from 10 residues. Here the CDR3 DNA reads TGCAGTGCTAGTAGGGAAAAACTGTTTTTT. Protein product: CSASREKLFF.

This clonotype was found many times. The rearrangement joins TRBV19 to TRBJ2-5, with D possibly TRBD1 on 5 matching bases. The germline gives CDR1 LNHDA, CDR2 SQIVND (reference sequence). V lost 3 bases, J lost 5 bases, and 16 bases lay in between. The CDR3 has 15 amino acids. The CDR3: CASSIGREKRETQYF. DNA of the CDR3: TGTGCCAGTAGTATCGGCAGGGAAAAACGGGAGACCCAGTACTTC.

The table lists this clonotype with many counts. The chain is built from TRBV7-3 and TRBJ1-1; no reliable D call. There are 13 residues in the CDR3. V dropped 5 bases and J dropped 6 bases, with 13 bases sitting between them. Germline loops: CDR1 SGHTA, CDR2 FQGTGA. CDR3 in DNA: TGTGCCAGCAGCCCCGACCGCCACGCTGAAGCTTTCTTT. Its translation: CASSPDRHAEAFF. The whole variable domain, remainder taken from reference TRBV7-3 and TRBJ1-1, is GAGVSQTPSNKVTEKGKYVELRCDPISGHTALYWYRQSLGQGPEFLIYFQGTGAADDSGLPNDRFFAVRPEGSVSTLKIQRTERGDSAVYLCASSPDRHAEAFFGQGTRLTVV.

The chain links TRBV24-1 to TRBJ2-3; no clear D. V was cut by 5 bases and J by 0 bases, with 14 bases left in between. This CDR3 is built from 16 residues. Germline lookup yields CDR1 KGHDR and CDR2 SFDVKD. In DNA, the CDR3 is TGTGCCACCAGTGGCAAAGGGCCGCGTAGCACAGATACGCAGTATTTT. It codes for CATSGKGPRSTDTQYF.

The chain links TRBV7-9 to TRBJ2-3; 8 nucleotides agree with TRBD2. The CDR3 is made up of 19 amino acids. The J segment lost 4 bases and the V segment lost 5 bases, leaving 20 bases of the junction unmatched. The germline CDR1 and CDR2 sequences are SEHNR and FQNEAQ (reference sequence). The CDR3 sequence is CASSPHSGNPSGVADTQYF. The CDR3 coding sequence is TGTGCCAGCAGCCCCCATAGCGGGAATCCATCCGGGGTCGCAGATACGCAGTATTTT.

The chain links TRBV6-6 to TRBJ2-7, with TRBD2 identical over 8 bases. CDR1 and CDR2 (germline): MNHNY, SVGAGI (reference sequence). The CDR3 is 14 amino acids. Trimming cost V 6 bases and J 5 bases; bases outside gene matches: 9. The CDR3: CASRPNSGVDEQYV. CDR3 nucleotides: TGTGCCAGCAGGCCTAATAGCGGGGTCGACGAGCAGTACGTC.

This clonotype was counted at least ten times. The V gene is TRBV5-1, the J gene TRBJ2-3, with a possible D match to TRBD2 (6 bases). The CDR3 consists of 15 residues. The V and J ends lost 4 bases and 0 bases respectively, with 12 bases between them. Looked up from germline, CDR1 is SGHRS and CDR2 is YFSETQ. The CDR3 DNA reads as TGCGCCAGCAGCCCGACTAGGGCTAGCACAGATACGCAGTATTTT. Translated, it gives CASSPTRASTDTQYF.

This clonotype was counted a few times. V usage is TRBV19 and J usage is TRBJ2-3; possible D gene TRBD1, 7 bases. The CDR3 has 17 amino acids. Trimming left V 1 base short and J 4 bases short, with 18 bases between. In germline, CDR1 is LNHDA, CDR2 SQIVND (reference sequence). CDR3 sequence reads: CASSIGGGGFVADTQYF. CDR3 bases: TGTGCCAGTAGTATAGGAGGAGGGGGCTTTGTGGCAGATACGCAGTATTTT.

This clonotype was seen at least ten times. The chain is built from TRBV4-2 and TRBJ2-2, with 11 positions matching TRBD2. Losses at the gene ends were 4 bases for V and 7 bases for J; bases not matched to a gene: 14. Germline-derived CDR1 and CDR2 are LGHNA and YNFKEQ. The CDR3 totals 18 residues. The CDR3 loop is CASSRVSGTSGEGGELFF. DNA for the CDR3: TGTGCCAGCAGCCGAGTTTCTGGGACTAGCGGTGAAGGCGGGGAGCTGTTTTTT.

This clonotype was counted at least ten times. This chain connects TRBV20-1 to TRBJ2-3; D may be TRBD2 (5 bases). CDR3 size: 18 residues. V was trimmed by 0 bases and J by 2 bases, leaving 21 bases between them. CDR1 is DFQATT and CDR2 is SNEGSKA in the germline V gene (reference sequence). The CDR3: CSARDPGWAGLATDTQYF. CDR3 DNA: TGCAGTGCTAGAGATCCTGGTTGGGCGGGCCTAGCCACAGATACGCAGTATTTT.

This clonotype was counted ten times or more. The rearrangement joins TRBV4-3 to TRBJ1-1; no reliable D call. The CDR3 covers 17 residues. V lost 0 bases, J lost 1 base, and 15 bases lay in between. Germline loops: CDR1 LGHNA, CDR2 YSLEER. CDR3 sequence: CASSQDVIPGSNTEAFF. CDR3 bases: TGCGCCAGCAGCCAAGATGTAATCCCGGGGTCGAACACTGAAGCTTTCTTT.

The CDR3 coding sequence is TGCAGTGCTAGTCGGCCGGGACTCCGCGAATATACGCAGTATTTT. Protein: CSASRPGLREYTQYF. The V gene is TRBV20-1, the J gene TRBJ2-3, with a weak D call TRBD2 (6 bases). Germline CDR1 and CDR2: DFQATT and SNEGSKA (reference sequence). This CDR3 has 15 amino acids. V was trimmed by 3 bases and J by 7 bases, leaving 20 bases between them.

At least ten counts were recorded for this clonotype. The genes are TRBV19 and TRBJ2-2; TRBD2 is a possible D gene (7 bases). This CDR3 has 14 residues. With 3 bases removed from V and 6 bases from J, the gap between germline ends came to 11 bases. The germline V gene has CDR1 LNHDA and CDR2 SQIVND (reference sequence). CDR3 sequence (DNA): TGTGCCAGTAGTATTCGAGGGGGGGCCGGGGAGCTGTTTTTT. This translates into CASSIRGGAGELFF. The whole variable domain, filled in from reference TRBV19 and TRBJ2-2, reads DGGITQSPKYLFRKEGQNVTLSCEQNLNHDAMYWYRQDPGQGLRLIYYSQIVNDFQKGDIAEGYSVSREKKESFPLTVTSAQKNPTAFYLCASSIRGGAGELFFGEGSRLTVL.

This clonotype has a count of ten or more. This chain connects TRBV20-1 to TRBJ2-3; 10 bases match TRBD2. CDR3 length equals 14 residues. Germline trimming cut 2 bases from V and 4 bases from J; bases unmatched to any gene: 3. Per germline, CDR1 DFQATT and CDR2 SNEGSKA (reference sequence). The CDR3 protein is CSARLAGVPDTQYF. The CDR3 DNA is TGCAGTGCTAGACTAGCGGGAGTACCAGATACGCAGTATTTT.

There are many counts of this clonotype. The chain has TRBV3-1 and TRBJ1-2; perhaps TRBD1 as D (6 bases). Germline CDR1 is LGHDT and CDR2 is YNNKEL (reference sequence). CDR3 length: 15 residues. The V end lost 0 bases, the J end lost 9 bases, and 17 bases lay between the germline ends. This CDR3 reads CASSQDIRDRTSYTF. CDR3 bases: TGTGCCAGCAGCCAAGATATCCGCGACAGGACGAGCTACACCTTC.

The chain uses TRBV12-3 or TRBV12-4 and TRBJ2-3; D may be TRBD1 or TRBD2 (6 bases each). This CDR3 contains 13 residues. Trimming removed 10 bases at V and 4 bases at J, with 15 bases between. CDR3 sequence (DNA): TGTGCCACCGAACTGGGGGGCGCAGATACGCAGTATTTT. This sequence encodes CATELGGADTQYF.

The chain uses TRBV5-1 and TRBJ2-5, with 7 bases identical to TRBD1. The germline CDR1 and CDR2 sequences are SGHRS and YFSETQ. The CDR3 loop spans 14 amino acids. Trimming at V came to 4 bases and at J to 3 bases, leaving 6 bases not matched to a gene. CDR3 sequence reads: CASSLGQAKETQYF. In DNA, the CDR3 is TGCGCCAGCAGCCTAGGACAGGCTAAAGAGACCCAGTACTTC. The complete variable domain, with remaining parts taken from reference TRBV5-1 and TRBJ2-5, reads KAGVTQTPRYLIKTRGQQVTLSCSPISGHRSVSWYQQTPGQGLQFLFEYFSETQRNKGNFPGRFSGRQFSNSRSEMNVSTLELGDSALYLCASSLGQAKETQYFGPGTRLLVL.

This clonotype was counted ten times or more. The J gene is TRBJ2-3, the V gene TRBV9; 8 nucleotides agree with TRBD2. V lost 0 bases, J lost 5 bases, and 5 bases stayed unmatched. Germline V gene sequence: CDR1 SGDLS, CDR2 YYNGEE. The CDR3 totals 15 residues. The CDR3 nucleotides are TGTGCCAGCAGCGTAGCAGCGGGAGCAGTAGATACGCAGTATTTT. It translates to CASSVAAGAVDTQYF.

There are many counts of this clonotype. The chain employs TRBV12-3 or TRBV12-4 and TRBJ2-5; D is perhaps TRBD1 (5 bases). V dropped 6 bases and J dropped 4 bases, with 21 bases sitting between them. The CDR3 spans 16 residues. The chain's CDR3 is CASSPRQSQFRETQYF. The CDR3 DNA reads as TGTGCCAGCAGCCCTCGACAGTCTCAGTTCCGAGAGACCCAGTACTTC.

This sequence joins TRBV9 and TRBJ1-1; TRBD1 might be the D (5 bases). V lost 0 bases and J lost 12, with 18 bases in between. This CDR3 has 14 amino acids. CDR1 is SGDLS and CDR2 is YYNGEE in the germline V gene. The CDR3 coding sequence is TGTGCCAGCAGCGTAGGATTAGGGGAGGAGAGAACTTTCTTT. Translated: CASSVGLGEERTFF.

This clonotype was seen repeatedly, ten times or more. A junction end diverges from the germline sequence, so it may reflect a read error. The CDR3 region has the DNA TGTGCTAGCAGCCGATCAGCGGGGATCCAAGAGACCCAGTACTTC. It is translated as CASSRSAGIQETQYF. V is TRBV7-7 and J is TRBJ2-5; 7 positions agree with TRBD2. Germline CDR1 SSHAT, CDR2 FNYEAQ (reference sequence). The CDR3 has 15 amino acids. Looking up the rest from reference TRBV7-7 and TRBJ2-5 gives the full variable domain: GAGVSQSPRYKVTKRGQDVTLRCDPISSHATLYWYQQALGQGPEFLTYFNYEAQPDKSGLPSDRFSAERPEGSISTLTIQRTEQRDSAMYRCASSRSAGIQETQYFGPGTRLLVL.

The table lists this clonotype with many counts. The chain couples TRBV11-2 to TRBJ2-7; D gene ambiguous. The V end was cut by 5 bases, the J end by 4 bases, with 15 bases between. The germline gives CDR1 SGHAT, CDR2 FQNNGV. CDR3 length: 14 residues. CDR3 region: CASSPSPRKYEQYV. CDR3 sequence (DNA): TGTGCCAGCAGCCCTTCTCCGCGTAAATACGAGCAGTACGTC.

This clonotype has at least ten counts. CDR3 sequence (DNA): TGTGCCAGCAGCAATGCAGGGGGGACTAGCTGCCATGAGCAGTTCTTC. This sequence encodes CASSNAGGTSCHEQFF. The V call is TRBV21-1, the J call TRBJ2-1; TRBD2, the D gene given by the table, was not confirmed from the DNA. TRBV21-1 is a known pseudogene. This CDR3 region has 16 residues.